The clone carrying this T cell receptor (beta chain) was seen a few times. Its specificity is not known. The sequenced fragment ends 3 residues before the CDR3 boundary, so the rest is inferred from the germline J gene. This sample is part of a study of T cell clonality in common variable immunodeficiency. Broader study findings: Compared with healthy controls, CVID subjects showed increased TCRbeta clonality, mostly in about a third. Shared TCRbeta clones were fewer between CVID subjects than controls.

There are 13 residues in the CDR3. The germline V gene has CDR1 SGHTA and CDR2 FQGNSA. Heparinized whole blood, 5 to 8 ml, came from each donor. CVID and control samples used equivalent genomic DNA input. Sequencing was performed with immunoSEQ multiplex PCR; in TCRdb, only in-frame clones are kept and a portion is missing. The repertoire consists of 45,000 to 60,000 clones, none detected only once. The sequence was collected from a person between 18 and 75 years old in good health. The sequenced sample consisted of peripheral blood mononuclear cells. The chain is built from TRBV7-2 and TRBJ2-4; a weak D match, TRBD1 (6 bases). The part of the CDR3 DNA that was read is TGTGCCAGCAGCTTAGTAGGGGCACAGGGT. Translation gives CASSLVGAQG. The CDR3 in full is CASSLVGAQGQYF.